The 31 T cell receptor beta chains in this list originate from one sample, sequenced in a study of blood T cell repertoires in COVID-19. Sequencing was performed with immunoSEQ multiplex PCR; in TCRdb, only in-frame clones are kept and a portion is missing. The repertoire includes about 250,000 clones, roughly 87% of them detected once, and around 3% sits in the top ten. Sequences were obtained from peripheral blood. These receptors originate from a man aged 18 to 29 with active or convalescent COVID-19.

J is TRBJ2-1 and V is TRBV4-2; 7 bases are shared with TRBD2. The CDR3 covers 17 residues. V trimming: 0 bases; J trimming: 5 bases; junction bases outside the gene matches: 10. Germline assignment: CDR1 LGHNA and CDR2 YNFKEQ. For the CDR3, the DNA is TGTGCCAGCAGCCAAGATGTTGGGGGAGGGAGAAACAATGAGCAGTTCTTC. Translated, it gives CASSQDVGGGRNNEQFF.

The V and J genes are TRBV30 and TRBJ2-7; no firm D call. Germline CDR1 is GTSNPN and CDR2 is SVGIG (reference sequence). CDR3 length equals 12 residues. Trimming pared 5 bases from V and 2 bases from J, leaving 10 bases between. CDR3 residues: CAWQTVTYEQYF. The CDR3 bases are TGTGCCTGGCAAACTGTAACCTACGAGCAGTACTTC. Using reference TRBV30 and TRBJ2-7 for the parts outside the CDR3, the full variable domain is SQTIHQWPATLVQPVGSPLSLECTVEGTSNPNLYWYRQAAGRGLQLLFYSVGIGQISSEVPQNLSASRPQDRQFILSSKKLLLSDSGFYLCAWQTVTYEQYFGPGTRLTVT.

The rearrangement uses TRBV2 and TRBJ1-4; 10 bases fit TRBD1. Germline V gene lookup returns CDR1 SNHLY and CDR2 FYNNEI. The CDR3 has 14 residues. V shed 5 bases, J shed 9 bases, and the junction held 6 bases outside the gene matches. CDR3 sequence reads: CASSSGTGEQKLFF. CDR3 nucleotide sequence: TGTGCCAGCAGTTCCGGGACAGGGGAGCAAAAACTGTTTTTT. The full variable domain, in which reference TRBV2 and TRBJ1-4 provide the parts outside the CDR3, is EPEVTQTPSHQVTQMGQEVILRCVPISNHLYFYWYRQILGQKVEFLVSFYNNEISEKSEIFDDQFSVERPDGSNFTLKIRSTKLEDSAMYFCASSSGTGEQKLFFGSGTQLSVL.

The chain joins TRBV11-2 to TRBJ1-2; 10 nucleotides line up with TRBD1. The length of the CDR3 is 15 residues. Germline values: CDR1 SGHAT, CDR2 FQNNGV. V trimming: 1 base; J trimming: 4 bases; junction bases outside the gene matches: 3. The chain's CDR3 is CASSLGTGGVYGYTF. CDR3 nucleotide sequence: TGTGCCAGCAGCTTAGGGACAGGGGGTGTCTATGGCTACACCTTC.

V and J are TRBV15 and TRBJ2-2; TRBD2 aligns across 10 bases. This CDR3 is 16 amino acids long. Germline V gene lookup returns CDR1 LNHNV and CDR2 YYDKDF (reference sequence). J gave up 4 bases and V 1 base, and 3 bases lay outside the gene matches. The CDR3 DNA reads as TGTGCCACCAGCAGAGGCCCTAGCGGGAGCACCGGGGAGCTGTTTTTT. As protein: CATSRGPSGSTGELFF. The full variable domain, with the rest looked up from reference TRBV15 and TRBJ2-2, is DAMVIQNPRYQVTQFGKPVTLSCSQTLNHNVMYWYQQKSSQAPKLLFHYYDKDFNNEADTPDNFQSRRPNTSFCFLDIRSPGLGDTAMYLCATSRGPSGSTGELFFGEGSRLTVL.

CDR3 residues: CASSPERVSNRRTGELFF. CDR3 nucleotide sequence: TGTGCCAGCAGCCCTGAGCGGGTTTCAAATAGGCGAACCGGGGAGCTGTTTTTT. The chain is built from TRBV13 and TRBJ2-2, with D possibly TRBD2 on 6 matching bases. V lost 5 bases to trimming and J lost 5 bases, with 24 bases between them. The length of the CDR3 is 18 residues. Germline assignment: CDR1 PRHDT and CDR2 FYEKMQ (reference sequence).

This rearrangement joins TRBV28 to TRBJ1-3, with 10 nucleotides matching TRBD1. The CDR3 sequence is 17 residues long. Germline V gives CDR1 MDHEN, CDR2 SYDVKM. With 4 bases clipped from V and 2 bases from J, the junction kept 8 bases outside the gene matches. CDR3 residues: CASSSALGQGTGNTIYF. The CDR3 bases are TGTGCCAGCAGTTCAGCTTTGGGACAGGGGACTGGAAACACCATATATTTT.

The chain uses TRBV2 and TRBJ1-1, with 7 bases fitting TRBD1. The CDR3 runs to 14 residues. Per the germline V gene, CDR1 is SNHLY and CDR2 is FYNNEI. Losses at the gene ends were 6 bases for V and 3 bases for J; bases not matched to a gene: 7. CDR3 coding DNA: TGTGCCAGCAGCGTAGCCAGGGGGGACACTGAAGCTTTCTTT. This sequence encodes CASSVARGDTEAFF.

CDR3 sequence (DNA): TGTGCCAGCAGCTTAGGACAGGGAGTTAACTCACCCCTCCACTTT. Translated: CASSLGQGVNSPLHF. V is TRBV7-2 and J is TRBJ1-6, with TRBD1 identical over 7 bases. Per germline, CDR1 SGHTA and CDR2 FQGNSA. The CDR3 sequence is 15 residues long. Losses at the gene ends were 1 base for V and 10 bases for J; bases not matched to a gene: 7.

The genes are TRBV27 and TRBJ2-5; perhaps TRBD1 as D (6 bases). Germline V gives CDR1 MNHEY, CDR2 SMNVEV (reference sequence). Trimming stripped 0 bases from V and 5 bases from J, with 16 bases between. This CDR3 has 16 residues. The CDR3 loop is CASSLSGAGRSETQYF. As DNA, the CDR3 is TGTGCCAGCAGTTTATCGGGGGCCGGGCGAAGTGAGACCCAGTACTTC.

The V gene is TRBV4-1, the J gene TRBJ2-7; a possible D gene is TRBD1 (6 bases). The V and J ends lost 5 bases and 0 bases respectively, with 14 bases between them. The CDR3 extends over 15 amino acids. From germline, CDR1 is MGHRA and CDR2 YSYEKL. DNA for the CDR3: TGCGCCAGCAGCACACAGGGTTTAAGCTCCTACGAGCAGTACTTC. Translated: CASSTQGLSSYEQYF.

This chain connects TRBV19 to TRBJ2-2; 8 positions match TRBD1. The CDR3 has 16 residues. CDR1 and CDR2 (germline): LNHDA, SQIVND (reference sequence). V lost 4 bases to trimming and J lost 3 bases; unmatched junction nucleotides: 7. The CDR3 DNA reads as TGTGCCAGTAGTAAGCGGACAGGGCGGGACACCGGGGAGCTGTTTTTT. Translation: CASSKRTGRDTGELFF. Using reference TRBV19 and TRBJ2-2 for the parts outside the CDR3, the full variable domain is DGGITQSPKYLFRKEGQNVTLSCEQNLNHDAMYWYRQDPGQGLRLIYYSQIVNDFQKGDIAEGYSVSREKKESFPLTVTSAQKNPTAFYLCASSKRTGRDTGELFFGEGSRLTVL.

The CDR3 DNA follows: TGCGCCAGCAGTTACGGGACAGGGGTCACAGATACGCAGTATTTT. As protein: CASSYGTGVTDTQYF. The rearrangement joins TRBV5-1 to TRBJ2-3, with 10 bases lining up with TRBD1. With V trimmed by 5 bases and J by 2 bases, 5 bases remained unmatched. CDR1 is SGHRS and CDR2 is YFSETQ in the germline V gene. The CDR3 consists of 15 residues. The variable domain in full, with the rest retrieved from reference TRBV5-1 and TRBJ2-3, is KAGVTQTPRYLIKTRGQQVTLSCSPISGHRSVSWYQQTPGQGLQFLFEYFSETQRNKGNFPGRFSGRQFSNSRSEMNVSTLELGDSALYLCASSYGTGVTDTQYFGPGTRLTVL.

The rearrangement links TRBV2 to TRBJ1-1, with D possibly being TRBD1 (5 bases). CDR1 and CDR2 from the germline V gene are SNHLY and FYNNEI. The CDR3 sequence is 16 residues long. Trimming left V 2 bases short and J 2 bases short, with 15 bases between. The CDR3 DNA sequence: TGTGCCAGCAGTGAAACTCGGCAGGGCGCAAACACTGAAGCTTTCTTT. Translation gives CASSETRQGANTEAFF.

The V gene is TRBV19, the J gene TRBJ2-7; the D gene is possibly TRBD2 (5 bases). The CDR3 totals 11 residues. Germline V gene lookup returns CDR1 LNHDA and CDR2 SQIVND (reference sequence). The V end lost 1 base, the J end lost 7 bases, and 5 bases lay between the germline ends. The CDR3 nucleotides are TGTGCCAGTAGTATAGGGGAGGAGCAGTACTTC. It codes for CASSIGEEQYF.

This sequence joins TRBV21-1 and TRBJ2-1; the table's D call TRBD2 went unverified against the DNA. TRBV21-1 is recorded as a pseudogene. The CDR3 is made up of 16 amino acids. CDR3 sequence: CASSKTSGGGPGEQFF. Written as DNA, the CDR3 is TGTGCCAGCAGCAAGACGAGCGGGGGAGGTCCGGGTGAGCAGTTCTTC.

The chain carries TRBV15 and TRBJ1-4; a weak D match, TRBD1 (5 bases). Germline-derived CDR1 and CDR2 are LNHNV and YYDKDF (reference sequence). V lost 0 bases and J 7 bases, leaving 15 bases between the germline ends. The CDR3 spans 16 residues. CDR3 in DNA: TGTGCCACCAGCAGAGACCTCGCGGGGGGGAGTGAAAAACTGTTTTTT. It translates to CATSRDLAGGSEKLFF.

The chain recombines TRBV3-1 (or the pseudogene TRBV3-2) with TRBJ1-1, with a possible D match to TRBD1 (5 bases). V lost 7 bases to trimming and J lost 3 bases, with 15 bases between them. From germline, CDR1 is LGHDT and CDR2 YNNKEL (reference sequence). This CDR3 is built from 14 residues. DNA of the CDR3: TGTGCCAGCACCCTGAGCAGGGTCTACACTGAAGCTTTCTTT. Translated, it gives CASTLSRVYTEAFF.

The rearrangement joins TRBV11-2 to TRBJ1-3; no reliable D call. The V gene's germline CDR1 is SGHAT and CDR2 FQNNGV. With 6 bases removed from V and 3 bases from J, the gap between germline ends came to 15 bases. The CDR3 consists of 15 residues. The CDR3 here is CASSQFQAVGNTIYF. The CDR3 DNA reads as TGTGCCAGCAGTCAATTTCAAGCTGTTGGAAACACCATATATTTT.

The chain has TRBV4-3 and TRBJ1-1, with D unresolved. This CDR3 is 13 amino acids long. Trimming cost V 3 bases and J 0 bases, with 5 bases left between them. Germline CDR1 is LGHNA and CDR2 is YSLEER. The CDR3 reads CASSHRVNTEAFF. As DNA, the CDR3 is TGCGCCAGCAGCCATCGGGTGAACACTGAAGCTTTCTTT.

CDR3 DNA: TGTGCCAGCAGCTTCTCAGGGAACAATCAGCCCCAGCATTTT. Protein: CASSFSGNNQPQHF. The rearrangement joins TRBV13 to TRBJ1-5, with D perhaps TRBD1 (5 bases). Per the germline V gene, CDR1 is PRHDT and CDR2 is FYEKMQ (reference sequence). The CDR3 covers 14 residues. V was trimmed by 3 bases and J by 3 bases, leaving 9 bases between them. Drawing the rest from reference TRBV13 and TRBJ1-5, the complete variable domain is AAGVIQSPRHLIKEKRETATLKCYPIPRHDTVYWYQQGPGQDPQFLISFYEKMQSDKGSIPDRFSAQQFSDYHSELNMSSLELGDSALYFCASSFSGNNQPQHFGDGTRLSIL.

This chain joins TRBV3-1 (or the pseudogene TRBV3-2) and TRBJ2-7, with 12 bases identical to TRBD2. The germline CDR1 and CDR2 sequences are LGHDT and YNNKEL (reference sequence). This CDR3 comprises 14 residues. Germline trimming cut 4 bases from V and 6 bases from J; bases unmatched to any gene: 4. CDR3 sequence (DNA): TGTGCCAGCAGCCGACTAGCGGGAGAAGGCGAGCAGTACTTC. It is translated as CASSRLAGEGEQYF.

This clone was detected once. This chain uses TRBV5-6 with TRBJ2-7, with 11 bases that match TRBD1. CDR3 length equals 15 residues. Germline CDR1 is SGHDT and CDR2 is YYEEEE. V gave up 4 bases and J gave up 3 bases; unmatched junction bases: 6. For the CDR3, the DNA is TGTGCCAGCAGCGTGGCCGGGACAGGGGGCTACGAGCAGTACTTC. Residues: CASSVAGTGGYEQYF.

The chain is built from TRBV5-1 and TRBJ2-1; 12 nucleotides align to TRBD2. The length of the CDR3 is 13 residues. Trimming took 4 bases from V and 9 from J; bases not matched to a gene: 2. Germline V CDR1 and CDR2: SGHRS, YFSETQ. The CDR3 coding sequence is TGCGCCAGCAGCGGGACTAGCGGGTCTGAGCAGTTCTTC. Its translation is CASSGTSGSEQFF. Supplemented by reference TRBV5-1 and TRBJ2-1, the full variable domain reads KAGVTQTPRYLIKTRGQQVTLSCSPISGHRSVSWYQQTPGQGLQFLFEYFSETQRNKGNFPGRFSGRQFSNSRSEMNVSTLELGDSALYLCASSGTSGSEQFFGPGTRLTVL.

The genes are TRBV2 and TRBJ1-1; D not certain. This CDR3 has 18 residues. Trimming removed 4 bases from V and 0 bases from J, with 21 bases in between. CDR1 and CDR2 from the germline V gene are SNHLY and FYNNEI. CDR3 protein: CASSGRRAGGTMNTEAFF. CDR3 in DNA: TGTGCCAGCAGTGGGCGGCGGGCAGGTGGTACCATGAACACTGAAGCTTTCTTT.

The rearrangement uses TRBV27 and TRBJ2-1, with 8 bases aligning to TRBD2. CDR1 is MNHEY, CDR2 SMNVEV, per germline (reference sequence). V dropped 5 bases and J dropped 7; count of bases not matched to a gene: 16. The CDR3 has 17 amino acids. CDR3 DNA sequence: TGTGCCAGCAGTCCCCTGGGAGTAAGCGGGAGACGAAATGAGCAGTTCTTC. Amino acids: CASSPLGVSGRRNEQFF.

The V and J genes are TRBV5-4 and TRBJ2-3; 7 nucleotides agree with TRBD2. V shed 5 bases, J shed 3 bases, and the junction held 9 bases outside the gene matches. From germline, CDR1 is SGHNT and CDR2 YYREEE (reference sequence). The CDR3 has 15 amino acids. Here the CDR3 DNA reads TGTGCCAGCAGATCCAGCGGGACCCCGACAGATACGCAGTATTTT. It encodes CASRSSGTPTDTQYF.

The chain is built from TRBV6-1 and TRBJ1-5; D is perhaps TRBD1 (5 bases). In germline, CDR1 is MNHNS, CDR2 SASEGT. The CDR3 loop spans 14 amino acids. Trimming pared 2 bases from V and 7 bases from J, leaving 12 bases between. The CDR3 loop reads CASSETGGSQPQHF. CDR3 DNA sequence: TGTGCCAGCAGTGAAACGGGGGGTTCCCAGCCCCAGCATTTT.

The gene calls are TRBV7-2 and TRBJ1-6; 11 nucleotides align to TRBD1. There are 15 residues in the CDR3. Trimming cost V 2 bases and J 10 bases; bases outside gene matches: 4. Germline loops: CDR1 SGHTA, CDR2 FQGNSA. CDR3: CASSLLRTGGSPLHF. DNA for the CDR3: TGTGCCAGCAGCTTACTGAGGACAGGGGGCTCACCCCTCCACTTT.

V usage is TRBV7-2 and J usage is TRBJ2-2, with 9 bases aligning to TRBD1. V shed 5 bases and J 7 bases; nucleotides not matched to a gene: 14. Germline CDR1 and CDR2: SGHTA and FQGNSA. CDR3 length: 17 amino acids. The CDR3 DNA is TGTGCCAGCAGCCTCCTTTTGGGACAGGGAAAGGTCGGGGAGCTGTTTTTT. Its translation: CASSLLLGQGKVGELFF.

The V gene is TRBV28, the J gene TRBJ2-2, with D hard to call. The germline V and J ends were trimmed by 5 bases and 4 bases, with 11 bases remaining between them. Germline CDR1 MDHEN, CDR2 SYDVKM. The CDR3 has 14 residues. The CDR3 DNA reads as TGTGCCAGCAGTAGAGGAGCTTCCACCGGGGAGCTGTTTTTT. It codes for CASSRGASTGELFF.